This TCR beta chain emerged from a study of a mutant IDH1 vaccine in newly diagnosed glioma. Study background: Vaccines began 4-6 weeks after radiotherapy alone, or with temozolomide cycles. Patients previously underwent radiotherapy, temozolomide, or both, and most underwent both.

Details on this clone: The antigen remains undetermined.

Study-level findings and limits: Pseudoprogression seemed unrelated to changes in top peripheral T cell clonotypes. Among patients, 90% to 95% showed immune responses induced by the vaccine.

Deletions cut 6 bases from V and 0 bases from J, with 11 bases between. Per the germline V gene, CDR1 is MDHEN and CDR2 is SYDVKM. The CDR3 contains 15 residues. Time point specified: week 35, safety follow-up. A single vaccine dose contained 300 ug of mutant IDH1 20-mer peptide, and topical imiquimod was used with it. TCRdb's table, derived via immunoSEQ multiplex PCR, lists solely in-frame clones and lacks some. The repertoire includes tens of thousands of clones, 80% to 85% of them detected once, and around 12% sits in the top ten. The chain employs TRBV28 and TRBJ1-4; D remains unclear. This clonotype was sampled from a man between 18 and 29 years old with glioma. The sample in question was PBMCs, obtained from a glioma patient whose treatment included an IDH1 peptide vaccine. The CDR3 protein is CASRRWAATNEKLFF. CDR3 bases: TGTGCCAGCAGACGGTGGGCAGCAACTAATGAAAAACTGTTTTTT.